This T cell receptor beta chain was obtained from a study of T-cell reconstitution after alpha-beta-depleted transplantation in children. Study-level results: At day 60, the high TCRbeta diversity found in some patients originated from recipient T cells and thymic progenitors that had survived. As was reported, about two months after transplant, alpha-beta T cells came from several hundred expanded graft clones. Newly made T cells mostly supplied T-cell counts and diversity one year after transplant.

For TCRbeta, the library was prepared with unique molecular identifiers. TCRdb re-derived calls from the PCR reads in MiXCR, one entry per CDR3 protein. In the table there are fewer than 550,000 distinct CDR3 sequences, roughly 16% of which are singletons. On this clonotype itself: What it recognizes is unknown.

The CDR3 has 15 residues. Trimming took 3 bases from V and 4 from J; bases not matched to a gene: 5. The receptor comes from a boy in the first two years of life who had a stem cell transplant for Wiskott-Aldrich syndrome, so the T cells may come from the graft donor. Sequenced here: PBMCs, mostly from graft donor cells, sampled 360 days after TCRalphabeta/CD19-depleted stem cell transplant. The V and J genes are TRBV12-3 or TRBV12-4 and TRBJ2-2, with TRBD1 matching 7 bases. CDR3 protein: CASSFGQAFTGELFF. The CDR3 region has the DNA TGTGCCAGCAGTTTCGGACAGGCCTTCACCGGGGAGCTGTTTTTT.